This T cell receptor beta chain emerged from a study of blood T cells in healthy people across ages. Primed by a sample-barcoded 5' primer and a J-beta primer mix, a second PCR proceeded for 7 to 11 cycles. TCRdb processed the 5' RACE reads anew with MiXCR; each CDR3 protein has one entry. The table lists 2 million or so distinct CDR3 sequences, about 50% of them singletons, with 2% to 2.5% in the top ten. General study results and limits: Among long-lived donors, naive CD4+ cells were more numerous and diversity higher than in aged donors. Per-million-T-cell TCR beta diversity fell roughly linearly with age.

Note on this clonotype: Its antigen is not identified.

This CDR3 is 15 amino acids long. The V gene's germline CDR1 is MNHEY and CDR2 SVGEGT. The V end was cut by 6 bases, the J end by 3 bases, with 16 bases between. Sequences were obtained from blood. The TCR originated in a woman between 35 and 50 years old in good health. The V call is TRBV6-2 or TRBV6-3, the J call TRBJ2-3; a weak D match, TRBD2 (6 bases). The CDR3, as DNA: TGTGCCAGCAGGAAGGGAGGATTTAGGACAGATACGCAGTATTTT. Translating gives CASRKGGFRTDTQYF.